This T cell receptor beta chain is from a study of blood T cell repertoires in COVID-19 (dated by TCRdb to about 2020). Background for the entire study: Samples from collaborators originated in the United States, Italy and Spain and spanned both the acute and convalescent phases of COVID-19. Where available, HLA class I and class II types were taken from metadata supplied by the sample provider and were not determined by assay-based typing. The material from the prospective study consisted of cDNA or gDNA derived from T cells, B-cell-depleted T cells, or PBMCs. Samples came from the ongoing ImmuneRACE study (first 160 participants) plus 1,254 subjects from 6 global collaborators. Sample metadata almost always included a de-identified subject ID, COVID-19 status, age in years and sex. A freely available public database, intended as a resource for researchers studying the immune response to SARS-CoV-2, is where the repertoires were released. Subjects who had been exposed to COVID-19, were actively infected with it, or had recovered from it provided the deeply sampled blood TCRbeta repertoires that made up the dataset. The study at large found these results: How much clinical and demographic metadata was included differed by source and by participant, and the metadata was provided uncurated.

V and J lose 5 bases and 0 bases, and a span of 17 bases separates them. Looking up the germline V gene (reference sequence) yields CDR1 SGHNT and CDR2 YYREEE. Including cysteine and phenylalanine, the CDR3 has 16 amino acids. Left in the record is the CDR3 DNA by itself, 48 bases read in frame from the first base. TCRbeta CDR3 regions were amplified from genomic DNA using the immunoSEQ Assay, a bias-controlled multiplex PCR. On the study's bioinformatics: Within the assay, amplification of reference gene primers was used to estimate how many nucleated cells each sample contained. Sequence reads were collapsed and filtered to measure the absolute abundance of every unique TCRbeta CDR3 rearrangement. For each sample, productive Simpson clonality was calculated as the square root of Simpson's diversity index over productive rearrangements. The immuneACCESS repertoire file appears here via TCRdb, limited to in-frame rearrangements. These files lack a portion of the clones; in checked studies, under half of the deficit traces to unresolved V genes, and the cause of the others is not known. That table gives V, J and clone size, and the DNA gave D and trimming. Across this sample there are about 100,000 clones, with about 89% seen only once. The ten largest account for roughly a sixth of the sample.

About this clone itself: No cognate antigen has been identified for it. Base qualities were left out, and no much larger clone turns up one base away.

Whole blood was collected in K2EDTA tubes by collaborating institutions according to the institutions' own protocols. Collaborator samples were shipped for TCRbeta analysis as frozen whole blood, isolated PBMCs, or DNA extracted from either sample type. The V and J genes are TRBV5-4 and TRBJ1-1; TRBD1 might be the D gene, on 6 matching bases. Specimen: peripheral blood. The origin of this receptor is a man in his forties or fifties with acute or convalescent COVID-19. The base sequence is TGTGCCAGCAGTGGGGGGGCGGACAGTGTGAACACTGAAGCTTTCTTT. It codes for CASSGGADSVNTEAFF.